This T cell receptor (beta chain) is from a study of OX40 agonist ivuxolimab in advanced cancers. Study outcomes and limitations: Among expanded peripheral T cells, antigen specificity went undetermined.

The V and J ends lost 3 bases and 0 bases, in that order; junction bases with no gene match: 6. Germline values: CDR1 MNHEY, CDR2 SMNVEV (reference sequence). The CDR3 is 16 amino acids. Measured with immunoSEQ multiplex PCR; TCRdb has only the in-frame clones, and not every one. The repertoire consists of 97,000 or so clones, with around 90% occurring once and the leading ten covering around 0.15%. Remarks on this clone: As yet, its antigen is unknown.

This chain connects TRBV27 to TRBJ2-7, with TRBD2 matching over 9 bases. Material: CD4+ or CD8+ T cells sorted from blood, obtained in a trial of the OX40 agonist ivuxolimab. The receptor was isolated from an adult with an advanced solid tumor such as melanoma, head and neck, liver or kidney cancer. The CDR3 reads CASSLSSGAFSYEQYF. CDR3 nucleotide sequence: TGTGCCAGCAGTTTGTCTAGCGGGGCTTTCTCCTACGAGCAGTACTTC.